In its sample, the clone carrying this T cell receptor (beta chain) was seen once. The CDR3 is 15 amino acids. With 3 bases clipped from V and 10 bases from J, the junction kept 8 bases outside the gene matches. Germline CDR1 reads KGHDR; CDR2 reads SFDVKD. TCRdb's copy holds only in-frame clones and misses some; the assay was immunoSEQ multiplex PCR. Counted here are 100,000 to 150,000 clones, about two thirds occurring once; the ten biggest clones make up roughly 0.86%. The record originates from a study of blood T cell repertoires in COVID-19. Study as a whole: Material from acute and convalescent COVID-19 was sourced from the United States, Italy and Spain.

The chain links TRBV24-1 to TRBJ1-6; 7 bases fit TRBD1. The clonotype originates from a human donor with acute or convalescent COVID-19. The donor label of this sample is uncertain. Input material: peripheral blood. In DNA form, the CDR3 reads TGTGCCACCAGTGATGGACAGGCCCGTGGGTCACCCCTCCACTTT. It specifies CATSDGQARGSPLHF.